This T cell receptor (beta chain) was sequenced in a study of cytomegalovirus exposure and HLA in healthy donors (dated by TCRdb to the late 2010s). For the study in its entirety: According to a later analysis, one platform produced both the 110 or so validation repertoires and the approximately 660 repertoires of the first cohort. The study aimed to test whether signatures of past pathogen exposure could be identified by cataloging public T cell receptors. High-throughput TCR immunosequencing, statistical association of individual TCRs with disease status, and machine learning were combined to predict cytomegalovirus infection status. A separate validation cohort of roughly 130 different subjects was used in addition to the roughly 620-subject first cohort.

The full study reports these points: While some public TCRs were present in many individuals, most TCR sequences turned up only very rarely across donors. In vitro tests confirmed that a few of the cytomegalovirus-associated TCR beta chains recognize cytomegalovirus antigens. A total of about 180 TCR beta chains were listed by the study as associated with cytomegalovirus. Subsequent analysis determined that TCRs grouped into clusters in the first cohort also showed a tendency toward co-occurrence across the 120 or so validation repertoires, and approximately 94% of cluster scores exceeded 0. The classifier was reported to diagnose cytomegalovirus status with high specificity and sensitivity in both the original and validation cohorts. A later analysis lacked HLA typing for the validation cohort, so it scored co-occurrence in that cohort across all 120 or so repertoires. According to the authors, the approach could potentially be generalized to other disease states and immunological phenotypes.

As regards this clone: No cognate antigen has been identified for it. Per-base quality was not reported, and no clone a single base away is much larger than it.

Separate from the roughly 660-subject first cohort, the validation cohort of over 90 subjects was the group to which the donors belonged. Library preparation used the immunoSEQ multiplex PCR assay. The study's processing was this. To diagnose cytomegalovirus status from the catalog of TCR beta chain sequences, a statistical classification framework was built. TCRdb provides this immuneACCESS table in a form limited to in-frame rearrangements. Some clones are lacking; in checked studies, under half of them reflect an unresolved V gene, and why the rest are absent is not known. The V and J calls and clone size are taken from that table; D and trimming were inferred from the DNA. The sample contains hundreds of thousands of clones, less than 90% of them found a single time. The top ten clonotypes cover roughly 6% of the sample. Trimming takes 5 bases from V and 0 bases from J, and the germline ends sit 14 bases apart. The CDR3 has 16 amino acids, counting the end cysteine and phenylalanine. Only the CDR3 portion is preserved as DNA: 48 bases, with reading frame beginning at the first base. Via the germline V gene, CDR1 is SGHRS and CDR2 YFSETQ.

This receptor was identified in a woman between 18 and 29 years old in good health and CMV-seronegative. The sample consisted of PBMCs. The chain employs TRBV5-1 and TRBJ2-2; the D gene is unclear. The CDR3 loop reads CASSLMTPTNTGELFF. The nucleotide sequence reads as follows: TGCGCCAGCAGTCTAATGACACCAACGAACACCGGGGAGCTGTTTTTT.